Listed below are T cell receptor beta chains from one sample, sequenced in a study of T-cell reconstitution after alpha-beta-depleted transplantation in children. TCRdb reprocessed the PCR reads with MiXCR, giving one entry per CDR3 protein. This table holds a few hundred thousand distinct CDR3 sequences, 25% found once. Specimen: PBMCs, collected before TCRalphabeta/CD19-depleted stem cell transplant. The receptors originated from a girl aged 2 to 9 with Fanconi anemia, due to receive a stem cell transplant. CDR3s include the opening cysteine and the closing phenylalanine or tryptophan.

V,J,CDR3
TRBV19,TRBJ2-5,CASSAGDEYQETQYF
TRBV29-1,TRBJ2-1,CSARLAGGPPSYNEQFF
TRBV29-1,TRBJ2-2,CSAQTSGGAWAGELFF
TRBV29-1,TRBJ2-7,CSVGFLGGYEQYF
TRBV29-1,TRBJ2-3,CSVYREGGTDTQYF
TRBV29-1,TRBJ2-3,CSVAAGTSATDTQYF
TRBV27,TRBJ2-7,CASSLSRQAIEQYF
TRBV20-1,TRBJ2-7,CSAPTTGGSYEQYF
TRBV28,TRBJ2-1,CASRDRGGNEQFF
TRBV12-3/TRBV12-4,TRBJ2-3,CASSLALATSTDTQYF
TRBV2,TRBJ2-1,CASSEWRMHYNEQFF
TRBV9,TRBJ2-7,CASSVVNEQYF
TRBV12-3/TRBV12-4,TRBJ2-1,CASSLMTSGNLYEQFF
TRBV2,TRBJ2-1,CASLGLAGEQFF
TRBV20-1,TRBJ2-7,CSVHSGWEQYF
TRBV28,TRBJ2-5,CASSLPGQGLLETQYF
TRBV28,TRBJ1-1,CASSPPVGMNTEAFF
TRBV7-2,TRBJ2-5,CASSLTSGEFGTQYF
TRBV20-1,TRBJ2-1,CSARDPRSSYNEQFF
TRBV29-1,TRBJ2-2,CSVEDWDRGKNTGELFF
TRBV7-6,TRBJ2-5,CASSLAGLAGQETQYF
TRBV5-1,TRBJ1-2,CASRPPGLPRAGYTF
TRBV28,TRBJ2-5,CASSLTIRRDPDQETQYF
TRBV29-1,TRBJ2-1,CSGGTSSYNEQFF
TRBV20-1,TRBJ2-5,CSAQGSVTNQETQYF
TRBV25-1,TRBJ2-3,CASRAPGQGALDTQYF
TRBV10-3,TRBJ2-6,CAALISGANVLTF
TRBV21-1,TRBJ1-2,CASSNLRQARGYGYTF
TRBV25-1,TRBJ1-1,CASSESSQPDTEAFF
TRBV29-1,TRBJ1-5,CSVVLAGVHQPQHF
TRBV20-1,TRBJ2-1,CSARVPGTSAGEQFF
TRBV19,TRBJ2-1,CASNSGGSYNEQFF
TRBV20-1,TRBJ2-1,CSAREGGPFNEQFF
TRBV9,TRBJ1-2,CASRAGTYGYTF
TRBV12-3/TRBV12-4,TRBJ2-1,CASSVTRFLNEQFF
TRBV7-8,TRBJ2-7,CASSTAGTVSYEQYF
TRBV12-3/TRBV12-4,TRBJ2-5,CASSLETGSSQETQYF
TRBV20-1,TRBJ2-7,CSASFGGLYEQYF
TRBV20-1,TRBJ1-5,CSARRVLSNQPQHF
TRBV7-2,TRBJ1-2,CASSLAMDRAMNYGYTF
TRBV29-1,TRBJ1-2,CSVQSGYGYTF
TRBV20-1,TRBJ2-1,CSASTIISSGQSSYNEQFF
TRBV29-1,TRBJ2-1,CSVGGPGQGHLNEQFF
TRBV28,TRBJ2-7,CASRIQGGGSYEQYF
TRBV11-3,TRBJ2-3,CASSLGAGITDTQYF
TRBV20-1,TRBJ1-5,CSARDFMGPQHF